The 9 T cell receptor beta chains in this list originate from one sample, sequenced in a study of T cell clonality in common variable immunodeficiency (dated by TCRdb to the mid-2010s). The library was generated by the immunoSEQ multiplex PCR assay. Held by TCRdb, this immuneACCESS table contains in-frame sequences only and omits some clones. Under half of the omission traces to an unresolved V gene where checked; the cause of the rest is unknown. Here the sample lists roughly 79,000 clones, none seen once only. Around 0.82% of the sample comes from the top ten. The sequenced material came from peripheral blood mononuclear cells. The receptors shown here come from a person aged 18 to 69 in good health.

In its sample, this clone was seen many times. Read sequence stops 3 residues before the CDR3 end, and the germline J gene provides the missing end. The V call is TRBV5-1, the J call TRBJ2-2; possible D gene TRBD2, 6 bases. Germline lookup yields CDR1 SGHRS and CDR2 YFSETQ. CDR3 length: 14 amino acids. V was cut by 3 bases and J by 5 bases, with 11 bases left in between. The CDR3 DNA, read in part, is TGCGCCAGCAGCTCCGGAAGCGGGACCGGGGAG. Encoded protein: CASSSGSGTGE. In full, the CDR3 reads CASSSGSGTGELFF.

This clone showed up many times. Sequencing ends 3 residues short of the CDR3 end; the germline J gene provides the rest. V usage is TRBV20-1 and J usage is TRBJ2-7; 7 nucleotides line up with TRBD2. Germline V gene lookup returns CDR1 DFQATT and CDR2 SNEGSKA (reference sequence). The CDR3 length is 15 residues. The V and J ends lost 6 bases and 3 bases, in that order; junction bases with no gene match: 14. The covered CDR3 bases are TGCAGTGCCAGCGTCGGGACTACTTTAGGCTACGAG. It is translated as CSASVGTTLGYE. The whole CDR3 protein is CSASVGTTLGYEQYF.

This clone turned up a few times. This CDR3 is CASSPSGGHSPLHF. CDR3 DNA, as far as it was read: TGTGCCAGCTCACCATCAGGAGGTCATTCACCC. This chain uses TRBV18 with TRBJ1-6; no definite D call. The sequence runs out 3 residues before the end of the CDR3; the remainder is reconstructed from the germline J gene. This CDR3 region has 14 residues. With 2 bases removed from V and 8 bases from J, the gap between germline ends came to 10 bases. The germline gives CDR1 KGHSH, CDR2 LQKENI.

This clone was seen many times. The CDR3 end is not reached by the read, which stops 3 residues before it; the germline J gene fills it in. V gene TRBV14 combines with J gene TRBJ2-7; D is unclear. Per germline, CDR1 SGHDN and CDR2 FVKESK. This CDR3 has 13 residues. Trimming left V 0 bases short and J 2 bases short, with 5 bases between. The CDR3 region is CASSQELTYEQYF. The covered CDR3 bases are TGTGCCAGCAGCCAAGAACTGACCTACGAG. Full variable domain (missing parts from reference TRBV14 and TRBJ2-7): EAGVTQFPSHSVIEKGQTVTLRCDPISGHDNLYWYRRVMGKEIKFLLHFVKESKQDESGMPNNRFLAERTGGTYSTLKVQPAELEDSGVYFCASSQELTYEQYFGPGTRLTVT.

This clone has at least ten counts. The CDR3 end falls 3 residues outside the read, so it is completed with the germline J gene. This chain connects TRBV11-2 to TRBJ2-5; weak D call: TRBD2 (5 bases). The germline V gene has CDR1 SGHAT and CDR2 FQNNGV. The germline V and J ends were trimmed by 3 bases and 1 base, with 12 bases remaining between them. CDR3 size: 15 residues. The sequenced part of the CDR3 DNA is TGTGCCAGCAGCTTCACGGGCAGCGGCCAAGAGACC. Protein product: CASSFTGSGQET. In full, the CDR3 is CASSFTGSGQETQYF.

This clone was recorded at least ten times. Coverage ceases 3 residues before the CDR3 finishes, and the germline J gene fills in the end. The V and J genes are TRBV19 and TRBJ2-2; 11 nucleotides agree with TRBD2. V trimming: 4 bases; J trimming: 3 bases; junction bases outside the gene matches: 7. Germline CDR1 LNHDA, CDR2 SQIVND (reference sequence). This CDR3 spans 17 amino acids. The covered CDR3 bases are TGTGCCAGTAGTACCCAGGGACTAGCGGCCTACACCGGGGAG. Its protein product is CASSTQGLAAYTGE. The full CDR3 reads CASSTQGLAAYTGELFF.

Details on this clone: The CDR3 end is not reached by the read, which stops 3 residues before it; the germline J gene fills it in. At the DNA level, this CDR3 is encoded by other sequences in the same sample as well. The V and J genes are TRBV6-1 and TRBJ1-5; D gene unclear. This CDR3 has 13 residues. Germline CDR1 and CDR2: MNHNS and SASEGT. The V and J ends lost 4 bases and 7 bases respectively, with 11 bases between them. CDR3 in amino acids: CASSGLGGQPQHF. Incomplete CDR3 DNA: TGTGCCAGCAGTGGTTTGGGCGGGCAGCCC.

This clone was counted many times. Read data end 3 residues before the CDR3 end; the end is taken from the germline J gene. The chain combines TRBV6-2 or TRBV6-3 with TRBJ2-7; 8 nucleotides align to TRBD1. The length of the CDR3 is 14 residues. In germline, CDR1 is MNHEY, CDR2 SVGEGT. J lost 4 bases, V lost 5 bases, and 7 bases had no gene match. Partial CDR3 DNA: TGTGCCAGCAGTAGGGACAGGTCTACTTACGAG. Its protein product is CASSRDRSTYE. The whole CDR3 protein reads CASSRDRSTYEQYF.

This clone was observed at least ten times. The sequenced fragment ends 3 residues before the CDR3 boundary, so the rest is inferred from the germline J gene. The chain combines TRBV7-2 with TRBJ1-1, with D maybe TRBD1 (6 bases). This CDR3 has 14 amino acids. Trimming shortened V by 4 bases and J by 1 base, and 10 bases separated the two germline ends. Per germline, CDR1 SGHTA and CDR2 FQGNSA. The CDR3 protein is CASSSGHRNTEAFF. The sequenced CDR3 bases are TGTGCCAGCAGCTCGGGACACCGGAACACTGAA. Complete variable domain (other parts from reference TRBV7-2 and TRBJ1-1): GAGVSQSPSNKVTEKGKDVELRCDPISGHTALYWYRQSLGQGLEFLIYFQGNSAPDKSGLPSDRFSAERTGGSVSTLTIQRTQQEDSAVYLCASSSGHRNTEAFFGQGTRLTVV.